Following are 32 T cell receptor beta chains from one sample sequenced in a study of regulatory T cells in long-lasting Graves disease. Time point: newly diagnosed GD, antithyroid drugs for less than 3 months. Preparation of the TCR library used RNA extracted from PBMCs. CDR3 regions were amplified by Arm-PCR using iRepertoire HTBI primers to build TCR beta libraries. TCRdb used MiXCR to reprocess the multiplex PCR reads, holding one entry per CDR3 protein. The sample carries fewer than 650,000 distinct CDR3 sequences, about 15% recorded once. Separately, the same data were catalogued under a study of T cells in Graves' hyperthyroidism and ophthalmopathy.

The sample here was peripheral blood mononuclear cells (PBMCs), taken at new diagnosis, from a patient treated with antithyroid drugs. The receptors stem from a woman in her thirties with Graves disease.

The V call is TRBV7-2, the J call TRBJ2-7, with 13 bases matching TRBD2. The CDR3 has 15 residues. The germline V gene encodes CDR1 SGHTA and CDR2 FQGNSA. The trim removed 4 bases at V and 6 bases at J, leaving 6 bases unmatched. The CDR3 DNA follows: TGTGCCAGCAGCTCGACTAGCGGGAGGACCGCCGAGCAGTACTTC. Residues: CASSSTSGRTAEQYF.

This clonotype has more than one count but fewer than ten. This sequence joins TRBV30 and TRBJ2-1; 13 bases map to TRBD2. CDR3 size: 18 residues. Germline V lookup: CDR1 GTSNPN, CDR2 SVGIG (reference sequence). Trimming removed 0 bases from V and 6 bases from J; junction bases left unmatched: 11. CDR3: CAWSVGLGTSGRANEQFF. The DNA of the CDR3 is TGTGCCTGGAGTGTAGGGTTGGGAACTAGCGGGAGGGCCAATGAGCAGTTCTTC.

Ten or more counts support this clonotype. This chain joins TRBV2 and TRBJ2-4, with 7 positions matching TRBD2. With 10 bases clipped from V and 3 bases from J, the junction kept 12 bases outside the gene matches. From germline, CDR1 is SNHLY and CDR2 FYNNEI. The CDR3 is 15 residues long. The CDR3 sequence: CANRTRFMGKNIQYF. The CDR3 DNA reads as TGTGCCAACCGGACTAGATTCATGGGCAAAAACATTCAGTACTTC.

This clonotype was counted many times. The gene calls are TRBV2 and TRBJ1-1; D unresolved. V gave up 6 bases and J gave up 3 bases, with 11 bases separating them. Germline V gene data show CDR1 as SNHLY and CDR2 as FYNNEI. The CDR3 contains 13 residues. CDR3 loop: CASSFSGDTEAFF. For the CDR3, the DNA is TGTGCCAGCAGCTTTAGTGGGGACACTGAAGCTTTCTTT.

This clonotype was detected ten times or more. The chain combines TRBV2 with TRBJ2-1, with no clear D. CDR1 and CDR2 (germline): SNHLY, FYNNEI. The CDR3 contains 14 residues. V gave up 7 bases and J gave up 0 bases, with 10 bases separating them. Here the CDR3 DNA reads TGTGCCAGCAACCTGGCTAGCTCCTACAATGAGCAGTTCTTC. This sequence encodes CASNLASSYNEQFF.

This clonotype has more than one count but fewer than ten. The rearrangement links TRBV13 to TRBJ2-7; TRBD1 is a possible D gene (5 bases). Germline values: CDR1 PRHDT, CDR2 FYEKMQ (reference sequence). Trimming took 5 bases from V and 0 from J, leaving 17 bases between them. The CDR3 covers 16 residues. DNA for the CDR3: TGTGCCAGCAGCCCAGAAGCAGGGAAGATCTCCTACGAGCAGTACTTC. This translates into CASSPEAGKISYEQYF.

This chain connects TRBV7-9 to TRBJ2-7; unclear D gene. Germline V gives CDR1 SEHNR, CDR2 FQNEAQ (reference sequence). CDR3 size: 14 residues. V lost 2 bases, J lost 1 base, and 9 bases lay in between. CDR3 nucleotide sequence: TGTGCCAGCAGCTTAATGGCGGATTCCTACGAGCAGTACTTC. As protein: CASSLMADSYEQYF.

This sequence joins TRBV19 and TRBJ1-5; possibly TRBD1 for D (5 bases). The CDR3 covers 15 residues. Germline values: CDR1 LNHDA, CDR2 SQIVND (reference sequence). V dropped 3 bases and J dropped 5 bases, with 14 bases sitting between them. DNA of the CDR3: TGTGCCAGTAGTATCTTTGGGGCCGGCGATCAGCCCCAGCATTTT. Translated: CASSIFGAGDQPQHF.

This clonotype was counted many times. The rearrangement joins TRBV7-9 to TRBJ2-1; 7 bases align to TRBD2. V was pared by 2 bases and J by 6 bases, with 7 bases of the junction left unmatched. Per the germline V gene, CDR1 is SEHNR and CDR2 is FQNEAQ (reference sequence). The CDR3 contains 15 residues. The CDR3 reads CASSLRRLASNEQFF. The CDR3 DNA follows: TGTGCCAGCAGCTTACGCCGACTAGCCAGCAATGAGCAGTTCTTC. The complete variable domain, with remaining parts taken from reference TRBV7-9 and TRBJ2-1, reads DTGVSQNPRHKITKRGQNVTFRCDPISEHNRLYWYRQTLGQGPEFLTYFQNEAQLEKSRLLSDRFSAERPKGSFSTLEIQRTEQGDSAMYLCASSLRRLASNEQFFGPGTRLTVL.

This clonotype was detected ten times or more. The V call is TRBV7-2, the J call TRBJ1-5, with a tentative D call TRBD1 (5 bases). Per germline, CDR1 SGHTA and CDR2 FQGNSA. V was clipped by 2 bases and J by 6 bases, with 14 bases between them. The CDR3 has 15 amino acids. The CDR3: CASSLFPGEGQPQHF. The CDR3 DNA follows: TGTGCCAGCAGCTTATTCCCGGGGGAGGGTCAGCCCCAGCATTTT.

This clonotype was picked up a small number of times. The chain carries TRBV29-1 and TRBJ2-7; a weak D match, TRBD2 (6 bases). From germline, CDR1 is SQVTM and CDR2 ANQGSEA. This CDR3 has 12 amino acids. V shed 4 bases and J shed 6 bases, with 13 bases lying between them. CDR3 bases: TGCAGCGTTGTCGGGGAGGTACGCGAGCAGTACTTC. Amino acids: CSVVGEVREQYF.

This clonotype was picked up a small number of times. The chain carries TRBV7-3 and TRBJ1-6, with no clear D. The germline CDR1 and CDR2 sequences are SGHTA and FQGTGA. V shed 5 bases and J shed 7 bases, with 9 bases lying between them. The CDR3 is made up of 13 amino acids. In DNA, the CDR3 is TGTGCCAGCAGCCCCTCCGGAAATTCACCCCTCCACTTT. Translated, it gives CASSPSGNSPLHF.

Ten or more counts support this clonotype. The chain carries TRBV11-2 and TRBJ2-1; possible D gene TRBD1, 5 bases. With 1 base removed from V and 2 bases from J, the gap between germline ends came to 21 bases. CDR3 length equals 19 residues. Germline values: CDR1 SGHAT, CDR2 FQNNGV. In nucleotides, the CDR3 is TGTGCCAGCAGCTTAGGGACATTCAGGGAACGCTCGACCTACAATGAGCAGTTCTTC. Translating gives CASSLGTFRERSTYNEQFF. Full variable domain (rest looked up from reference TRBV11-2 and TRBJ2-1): EAGVAQSPRYKIIEKRQSVAFWCNPISGHATLYWYQQILGQGPKLLIQFQNNGVVDDSQLPKDRFSAERLKGVDSTLKIQPAKLEDSAVYLCASSLGTFRERSTYNEQFFGPGTRLTVL.

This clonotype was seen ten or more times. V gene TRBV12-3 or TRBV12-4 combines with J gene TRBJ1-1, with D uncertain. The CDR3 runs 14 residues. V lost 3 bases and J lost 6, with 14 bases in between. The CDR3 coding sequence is TGTGCCAGCAGTTTGGGGAGGTCAGAAGCTGAAGCTTTCTTT. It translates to CASSLGRSEAEAFF.

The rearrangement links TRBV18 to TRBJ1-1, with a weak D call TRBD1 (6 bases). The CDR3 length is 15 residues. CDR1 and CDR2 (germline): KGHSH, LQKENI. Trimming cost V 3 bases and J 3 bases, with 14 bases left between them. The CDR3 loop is CASSPMTGADTEAFF. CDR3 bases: TGTGCCAGCTCACCGATGACAGGAGCAGACACTGAAGCTTTCTTT.

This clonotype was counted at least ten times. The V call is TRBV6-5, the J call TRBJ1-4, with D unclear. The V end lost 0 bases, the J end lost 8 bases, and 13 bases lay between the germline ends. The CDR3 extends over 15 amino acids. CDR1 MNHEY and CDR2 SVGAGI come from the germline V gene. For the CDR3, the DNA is TGTGCCAGCAGTTACTCTACCTCCAGTGGGGAAAAACTGTTTTTT. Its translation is CASSYSTSSGEKLFF.

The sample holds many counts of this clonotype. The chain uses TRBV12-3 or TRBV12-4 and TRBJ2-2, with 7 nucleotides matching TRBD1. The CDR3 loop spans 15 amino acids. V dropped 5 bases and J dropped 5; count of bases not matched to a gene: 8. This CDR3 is CASSPYRGETGELFF. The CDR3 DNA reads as TGTGCCAGCAGTCCCTACAGGGGCGAGACCGGGGAGCTGTTTTTT.

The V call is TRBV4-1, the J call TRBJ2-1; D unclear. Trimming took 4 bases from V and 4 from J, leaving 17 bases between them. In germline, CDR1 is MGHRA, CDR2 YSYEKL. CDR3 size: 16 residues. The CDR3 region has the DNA TGCGCCAGCAGCCCTAGGAGTACAATGGCTTACAATGAGCAGTTCTTC. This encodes CASSPRSTMAYNEQFF.

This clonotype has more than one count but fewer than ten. The CDR3 sequence: CSARGSGSVGNIQYF. As DNA, the CDR3 is TGCAGTGCTAGAGGGAGCGGGAGTGTTGGAAACATTCAGTACTTC. This chain uses TRBV20-1 with TRBJ2-4; the match to TRBD2 covers 8 bases. Germline V gene data show CDR1 as DFQATT and CDR2 as SNEGSKA (reference sequence). V lost 1 base and J lost 6; bases outside the gene matches: 8. The CDR3 is 15 amino acids.

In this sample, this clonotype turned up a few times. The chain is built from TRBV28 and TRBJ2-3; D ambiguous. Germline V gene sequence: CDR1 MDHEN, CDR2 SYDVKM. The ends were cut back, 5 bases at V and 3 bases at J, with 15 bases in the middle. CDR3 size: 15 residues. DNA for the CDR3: TGTGCCAGCAGTACCCAGTGGCCCACGACAGATACGCAGTATTTT. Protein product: CASSTQWPTTDTQYF.

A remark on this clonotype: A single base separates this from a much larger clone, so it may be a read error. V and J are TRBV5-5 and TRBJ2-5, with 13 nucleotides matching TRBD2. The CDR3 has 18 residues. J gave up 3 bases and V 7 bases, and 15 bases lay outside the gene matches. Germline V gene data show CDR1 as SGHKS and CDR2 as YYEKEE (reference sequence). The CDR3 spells CASRWDSGLAGLEETQYF. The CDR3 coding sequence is TGTGCCAGCCGGTGGGATTCGGGACTAGCGGGATTGGAAGAGACCCAGTACTTC.

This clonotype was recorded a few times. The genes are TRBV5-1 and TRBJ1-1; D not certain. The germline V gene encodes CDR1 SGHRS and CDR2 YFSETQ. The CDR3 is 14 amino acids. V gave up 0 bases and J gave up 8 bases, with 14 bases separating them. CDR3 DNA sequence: TGCGCCAGCAGCTTGGGGGAGGGCCAGAACGAAGCTTTCTTT. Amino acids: CASSLGEGQNEAFF. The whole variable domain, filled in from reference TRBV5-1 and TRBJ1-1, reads KAGVTQTPRYLIKTRGQQVTLSCSPISGHRSVSWYQQTPGQGLQFLFEYFSETQRNKGNFPGRFSGRQFSNSRSEMNVSTLELGDSALYLCASSLGEGQNEAFFGQGTRLTVV.

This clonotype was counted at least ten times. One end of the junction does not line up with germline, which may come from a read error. CDR3 DNA: TGTGCCAGCAGCCGGAGTCGTGGACAGGGGCTCTACGGTTTGATTTTC. Translation gives CASSRSRGQGLYGLIF. The chain recombines TRBV27 with TRBJ2-7; 9 bases fit TRBD1. Germline-derived CDR1 and CDR2 are MNHEY and SMNVEV (reference sequence). There are 16 residues in the CDR3.

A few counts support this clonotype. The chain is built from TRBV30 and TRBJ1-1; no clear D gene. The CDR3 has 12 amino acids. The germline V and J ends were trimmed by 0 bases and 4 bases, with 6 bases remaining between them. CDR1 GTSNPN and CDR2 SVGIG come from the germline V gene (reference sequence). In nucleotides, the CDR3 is TGTGCCTGGAGTGTACTGGTCACTGAAGCTTTCTTT. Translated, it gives CAWSVLVTEAFF.

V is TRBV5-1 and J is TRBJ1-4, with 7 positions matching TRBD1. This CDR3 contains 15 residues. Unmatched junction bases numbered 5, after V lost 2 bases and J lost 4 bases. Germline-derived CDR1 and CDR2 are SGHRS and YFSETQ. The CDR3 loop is CASSFGDRDNEKLFF. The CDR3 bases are TGCGCCAGCAGCTTTGGAGACAGGGATAATGAAAAACTGTTTTTT. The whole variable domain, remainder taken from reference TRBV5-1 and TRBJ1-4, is KAGVTQTPRYLIKTRGQQVTLSCSPISGHRSVSWYQQTPGQGLQFLFEYFSETQRNKGNFPGRFSGRQFSNSRSEMNVSTLELGDSALYLCASSFGDRDNEKLFFGSGTQLSVL.

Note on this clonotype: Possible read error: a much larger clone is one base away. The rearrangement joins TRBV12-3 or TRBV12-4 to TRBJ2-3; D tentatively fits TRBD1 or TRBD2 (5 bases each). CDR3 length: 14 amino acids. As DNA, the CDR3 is TGTGCCAGCAGTTTAGGGGGGTTTCCAGATGCGCAGTATTTT. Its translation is CASSLGGFPDAQYF.

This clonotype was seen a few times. CDR3 in amino acids: CSARGQGVNYGYTF. DNA of the CDR3: TGCAGTGCTAGGGGCCAGGGGGTTAACTATGGCTACACCTTC. J is TRBJ1-2 and V is TRBV20-1; 7 bases agree with TRBD1. Germline V gives CDR1 DFQATT, CDR2 SNEGSKA (reference sequence). Unmatched junction bases numbered 5, after V lost 3 bases and J lost 1 base. The CDR3 contains 14 residues.

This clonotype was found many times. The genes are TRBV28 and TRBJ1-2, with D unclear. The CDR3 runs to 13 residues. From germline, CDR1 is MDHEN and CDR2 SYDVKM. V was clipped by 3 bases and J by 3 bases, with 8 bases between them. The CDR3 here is CASSFLGYYGYTF. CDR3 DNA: TGTGCCAGCAGTTTTCTAGGGTACTATGGCTACACCTTC.

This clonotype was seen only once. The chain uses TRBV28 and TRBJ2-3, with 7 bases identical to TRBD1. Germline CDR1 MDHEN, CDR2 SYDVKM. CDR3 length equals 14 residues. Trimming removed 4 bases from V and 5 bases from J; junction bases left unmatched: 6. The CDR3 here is CASSSGQFKDTQYF. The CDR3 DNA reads TGTGCCAGCAGTTCGGGACAGTTCAAAGATACGCAGTATTTT.

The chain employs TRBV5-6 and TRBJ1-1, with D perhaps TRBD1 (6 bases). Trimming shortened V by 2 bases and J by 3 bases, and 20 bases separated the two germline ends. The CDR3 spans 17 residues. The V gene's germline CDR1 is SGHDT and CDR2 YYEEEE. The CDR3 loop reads CASSFGMARTVYTEAFF. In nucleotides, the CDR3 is TGTGCCAGCAGCTTCGGAATGGCCAGGACAGTTTACACTGAAGCTTTCTTT. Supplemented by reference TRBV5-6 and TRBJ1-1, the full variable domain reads DAGVTQSPTHLIKTRGQQVTLRCSPKSGHDTVSWYQQALGQGPQFIFQYYEEEERQRGNFPDRFSGHQFPNYSSELNVNALLLGDSALYLCASSFGMARTVYTEAFFGQGTRLTVV.

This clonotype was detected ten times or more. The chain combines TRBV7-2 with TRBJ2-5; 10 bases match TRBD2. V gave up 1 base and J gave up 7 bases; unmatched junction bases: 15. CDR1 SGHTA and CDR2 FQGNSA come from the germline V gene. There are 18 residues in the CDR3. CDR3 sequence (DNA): TGTGCCAGCAGCTTAGAGGGGTCAAGGACTAGCGGCCTGGGGACCCAGTACTTC. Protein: CASSLEGSRTSGLGTQYF.

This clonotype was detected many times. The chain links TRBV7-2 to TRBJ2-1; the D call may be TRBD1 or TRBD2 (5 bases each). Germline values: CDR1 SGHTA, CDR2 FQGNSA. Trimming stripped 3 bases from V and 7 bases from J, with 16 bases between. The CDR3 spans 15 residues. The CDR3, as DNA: TGTGCCAGCAGCTTGTTAGGGACGGCTTTTAATGAGCAGTTCTTC. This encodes CASSLLGTAFNEQFF.